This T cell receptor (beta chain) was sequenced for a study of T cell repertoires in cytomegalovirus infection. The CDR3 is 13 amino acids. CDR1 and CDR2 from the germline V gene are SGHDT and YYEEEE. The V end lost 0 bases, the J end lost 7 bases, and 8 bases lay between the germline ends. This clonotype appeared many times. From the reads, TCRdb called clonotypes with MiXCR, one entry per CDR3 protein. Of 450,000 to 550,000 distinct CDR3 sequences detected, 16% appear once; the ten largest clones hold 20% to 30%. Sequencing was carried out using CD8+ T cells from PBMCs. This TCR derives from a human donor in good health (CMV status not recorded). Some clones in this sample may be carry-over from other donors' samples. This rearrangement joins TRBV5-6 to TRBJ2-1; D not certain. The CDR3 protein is CASSLGARNEQFF. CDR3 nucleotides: TGTGCCAGCAGCTTGGGGGCTAGAAATGAGCAGTTCTTC. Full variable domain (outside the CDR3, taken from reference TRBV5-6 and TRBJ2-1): DAGVTQSPTHLIKTRGQQVTLRCSPKSGHDTVSWYQQALGQGPQFIFQYYEEEERQRGNFPDRFSGHQFPNYSSELNVNALLLGDSALYLCASSLGARNEQFFGPGTRLTVL.